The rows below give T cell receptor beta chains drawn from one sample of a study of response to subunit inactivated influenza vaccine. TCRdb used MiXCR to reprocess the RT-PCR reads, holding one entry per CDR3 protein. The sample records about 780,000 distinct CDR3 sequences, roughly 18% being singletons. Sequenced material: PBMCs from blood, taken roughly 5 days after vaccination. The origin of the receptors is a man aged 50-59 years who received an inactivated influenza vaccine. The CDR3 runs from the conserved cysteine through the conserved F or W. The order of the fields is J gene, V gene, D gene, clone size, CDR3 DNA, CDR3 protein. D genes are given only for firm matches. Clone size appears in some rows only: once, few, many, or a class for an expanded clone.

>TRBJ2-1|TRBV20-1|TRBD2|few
TGCAGTGCTACTAGCGGGAGTCGCTCCTACAATGAGCAGTTCTTC
CSATSGSRSYNEQFF
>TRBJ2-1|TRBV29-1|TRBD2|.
TGCAGCGCCCTGGATAAAGCGGGAGTGCGAATTCGGAATGAGCAGTTCTTC
CSALDKAGVRIRNEQFF
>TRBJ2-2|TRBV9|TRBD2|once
TGTGCCAGCAGCCCGTATAGCGGGGGTAACACCGGGGAGCTGTTTTTT
CASSPYSGGNTGELFF
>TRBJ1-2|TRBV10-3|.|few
TGTGCCATCACCCTCGGGGGGGGGTATGGCTACACCTTC
CAITLGGGYGYTF
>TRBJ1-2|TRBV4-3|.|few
TGCGCCAGCAGCCAATCTACAGGGCGTGCGAGAGGAGGCTACACCTTC
CASSQSTGRARGGYTF
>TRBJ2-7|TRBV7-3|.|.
TGTGCCAGCAGCTCCGCCTACGGGGGCGAGCAGTACTTC
CASSSAYGGEQYF
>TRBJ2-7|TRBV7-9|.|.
TGTGCCAGCAGCTTAGAGGGGTTGGGTGGCGAGCAGTACTTC
CASSLEGLGGEQYF
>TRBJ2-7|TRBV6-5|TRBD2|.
TGTGCCAGCAGTTACTCGACGGGGGGGGCATCCTACGAGCAGTACTTC
CASSYSTGGASYEQYF
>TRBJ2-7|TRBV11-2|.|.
TGTGCCAGCACCCCGGCCTTCGTGCAGTACTTC
CASTPAFVQYF
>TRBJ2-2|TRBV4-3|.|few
TGCGCCAGCAGCCAAGATACGGGGCGGAACACCGGGGAGCTGTTTTTT
CASSQDTGRNTGELFF
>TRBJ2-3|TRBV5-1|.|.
TGCGCCAGCAGCCTGACCGGCGGGGTATGGGGCACAGATACGCAGTATTTT
CASSLTGGVWGTDTQYF
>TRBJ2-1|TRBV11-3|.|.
TGTGCCAGCAGCTTAGAGGGTGGACCCTCCTACAATGAGCAGTTCTTC
CASSLEGGPSYNEQFF
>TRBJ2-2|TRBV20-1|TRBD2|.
TGCAGCGGGACTAACGCGAACACCGGGGAGCTGTTTTTT
CSGTNANTGELFF
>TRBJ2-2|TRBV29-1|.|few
TGCAGCGCTTGGGACACGTACACCGGGGAGCTGTTTTTT
CSAWDTYTGELFF
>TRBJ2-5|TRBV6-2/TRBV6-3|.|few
TGTGCCAGCAGACCGACAGTCCGGGAGACCCAGTACTTC
CASRPTVRETQYF
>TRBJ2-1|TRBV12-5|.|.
TGTGCTAGTGGTTCGAGCGGAAGCTCCTACAATGAGCAGTTCTTC
CASGSSGSSYNEQFF
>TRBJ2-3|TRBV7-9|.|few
TGTGCCAGCAGCCCCGCGGCAGGGGCCGCAGATACGCAGTATTTT
CASSPAAGAADTQYF
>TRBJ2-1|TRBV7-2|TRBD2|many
TGTGCCAGCAGGTCTAGCGGGGGCCTGAATGAGCAGTTCTTC
CASRSSGGLNEQFF
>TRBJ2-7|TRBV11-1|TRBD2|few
TGTGCCAGCAGCTTAGAGGCTAGCGGGAGCCTCTCCTACGAGCAGTACTTC
CASSLEASGSLSYEQYF
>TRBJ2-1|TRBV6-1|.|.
TGTGCCAGCAGGGAAACGAGCTTATCCTACAATGAGCAGTTCTTC
CASRETSLSYNEQFF
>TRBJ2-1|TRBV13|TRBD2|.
TGTGCCAGCAGCTCGCCAGGGACTAGCGGGAGGGGTGAGCAGTTCTTC
CASSSPGTSGRGEQFF
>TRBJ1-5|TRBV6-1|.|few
TGTGCCAGCAGGATATCATCTAAAGATCATTCAGGGTTTTCTCAGCCCCAGCATTTT
CASRISSKDHSGFSQPQHF
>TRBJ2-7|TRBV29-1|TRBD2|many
TGCAGCGTCGCGACTAGCGGTTCCTACGAGCAGTACTTC
CSVATSGSYEQYF
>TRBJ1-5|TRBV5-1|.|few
TGCGCCAGCAGCAGTAAGAGCGGCGATCAGCCCCAGCATTTT
CASSSKSGDQPQHF
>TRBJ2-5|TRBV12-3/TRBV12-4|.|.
TGTGCCAGCAGTTTGATCGAAGAGACCCAGTACTTC
CASSLIEETQYF
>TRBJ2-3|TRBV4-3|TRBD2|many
TGCGCCAGCAGCCAAGATTTGGGCCTAGCGGGGGCAGATACGCAGTATTTT
CASSQDLGLAGADTQYF
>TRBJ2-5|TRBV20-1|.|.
TGCAGTGCTAGAGAGTCGGGTGTGGTGACCCAGTACTTC
CSARESGVVTQYF
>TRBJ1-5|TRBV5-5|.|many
TGTGCCAGCAGCTCCGAGGGGTATCAGCCCCAGCATTTT
CASSSEGYQPQHF
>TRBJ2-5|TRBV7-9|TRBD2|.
TGTGCCAGCAGCATGCCTAGCGGACAAAAGGGGGAGACCCAGTACTTC
CASSMPSGQKGETQYF
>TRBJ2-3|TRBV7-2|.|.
TGTGCCAGCAGCGTACGGGACTCAGATACGCAGTATTTT
CASSVRDSDTQYF
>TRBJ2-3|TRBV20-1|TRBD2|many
TGCAGTGCTAGGATAGCGGGGGGCACAGATACGCAGTATTTT
CSARIAGGTDTQYF
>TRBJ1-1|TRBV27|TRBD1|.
TGTGCCAGCAGTTCTGCGGGACAGGGAGCTGAAGCTTTCTTT
CASSSAGQGAEAFF
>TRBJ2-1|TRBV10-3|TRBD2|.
TGTGCCATCAGTGTAACGGGGGGGCCAAATGAGCAGTTCTTC
CAISVTGGPNEQFF
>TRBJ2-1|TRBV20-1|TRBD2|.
TGCAGTGCTAGCCGCGGGAGGGCCGGAGATGAGCAGTTCTTC
CSASRGRAGDEQFF
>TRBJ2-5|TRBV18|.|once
TGTGCCAGCTCACCCCCGGGAGTCGTGGGAGAGACCCAGTACTTC
CASSPPGVVGETQYF
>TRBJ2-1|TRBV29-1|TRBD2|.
TGCAGCGAGGGGACTAGCGGGGGGGAGTTCTTC
CSEGTSGGEFF
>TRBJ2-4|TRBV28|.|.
TGTGCCAGTAGAAGGGGAGCCAAAAACATTCAGTACTTC
CASRRGAKNIQYF
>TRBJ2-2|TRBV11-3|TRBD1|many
TGTGCCAGCAGAGCCGACCATACAGGGGACGGGGAGCTGTTTTTT
CASRADHTGDGELFF
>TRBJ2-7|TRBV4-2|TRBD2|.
TGTGCCAGCAGCCAAGCGGGACTAGCGGACGATTCCTACGAGCAGTACTTC
CASSQAGLADDSYEQYF
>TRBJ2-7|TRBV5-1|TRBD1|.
TGCGCCAGCAGCATGGGACAGGGGAACTACGAGCAGTACTTC
CASSMGQGNYEQYF
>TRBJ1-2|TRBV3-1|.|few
TGTGCCAGCAGCCAATACGATGGCTACACCTTC
CASSQYDGYTF
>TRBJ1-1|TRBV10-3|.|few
TGTGCCATCAGCCAGACAGAGATGAACACTGAAGCTTTCTTT
CAISQTEMNTEAFF